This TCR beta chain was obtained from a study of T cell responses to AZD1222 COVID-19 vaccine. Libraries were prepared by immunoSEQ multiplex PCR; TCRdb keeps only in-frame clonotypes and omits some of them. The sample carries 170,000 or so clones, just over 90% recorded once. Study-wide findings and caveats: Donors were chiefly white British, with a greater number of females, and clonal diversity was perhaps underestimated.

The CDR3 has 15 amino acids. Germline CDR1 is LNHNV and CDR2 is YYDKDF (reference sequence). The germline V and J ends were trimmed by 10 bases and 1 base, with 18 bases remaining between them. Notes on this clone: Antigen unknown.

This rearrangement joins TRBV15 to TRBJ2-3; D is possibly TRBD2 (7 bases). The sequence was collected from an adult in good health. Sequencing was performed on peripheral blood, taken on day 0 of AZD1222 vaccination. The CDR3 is CAIEPGGPGTDTQYF. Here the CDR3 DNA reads TGTGCCATCGAGCCCGGGGGGCCGGGCACAGATACGCAGTATTTT.